This T cell receptor beta chain was recovered during a study of blood T cell repertoires in COVID-19. Study background: PBMCs, B-cell-depleted T cells, or T cells provided the cDNA or gDNA that made up the material.

This clone was counted a single time. CDR1 and CDR2 (germline): ENHRY, SYGVKD. The V gene lost 2 bases and the J gene lost 8 bases, with 16 bases spanning the gap. This CDR3 is 15 amino acids long. The repertoire was sequenced with immunoSEQ multiplex PCR; TCRdb's copy has only in-frame clones and lacks some. This table holds over 65,000 clones, around four fifths found once. J is TRBJ2-1 and V is TRBV10-3; the D gene is possibly TRBD1 (6 bases). This clonotype was sampled from a man at least 80 years old with active or convalescent COVID-19. Material: peripheral blood. DNA of the CDR3: TGTGCCATCAGTGAGCAGGGGCGTATCGTCGATGAGCAGTTCTTC. Its protein product is CAISEQGRIVDEQFF.